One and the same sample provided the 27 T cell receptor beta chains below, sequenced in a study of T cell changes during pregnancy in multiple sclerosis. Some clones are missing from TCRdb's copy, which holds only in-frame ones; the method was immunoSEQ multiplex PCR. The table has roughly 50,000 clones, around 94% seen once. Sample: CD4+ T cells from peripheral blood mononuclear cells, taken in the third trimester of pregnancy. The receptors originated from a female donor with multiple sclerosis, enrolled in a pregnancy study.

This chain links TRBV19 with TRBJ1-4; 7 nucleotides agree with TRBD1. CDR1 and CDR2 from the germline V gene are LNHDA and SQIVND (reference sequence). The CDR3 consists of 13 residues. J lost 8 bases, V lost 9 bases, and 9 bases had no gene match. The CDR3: CASALTGIEKLFF. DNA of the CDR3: TGTGCCAGCGCCCTGACAGGGATCGAAAAACTGTTTTTT. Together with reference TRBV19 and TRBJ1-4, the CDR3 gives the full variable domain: DGGITQSPKYLFRKEGQNVTLSCEQNLNHDAMYWYRQDPGQGLRLIYYSQIVNDFQKGDIAEGYSVSREKKESFPLTVTSAQKNPTAFYLCASALTGIEKLFFGSGTQLSVL.

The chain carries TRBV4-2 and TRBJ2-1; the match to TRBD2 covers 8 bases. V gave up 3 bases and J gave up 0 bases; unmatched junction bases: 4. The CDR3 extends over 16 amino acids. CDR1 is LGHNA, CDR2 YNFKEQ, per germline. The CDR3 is CASSHGGRSSYNEQFF. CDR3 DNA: TGTGCCAGCAGCCATGGCGGGAGGAGCTCCTACAATGAGCAGTTCTTC.

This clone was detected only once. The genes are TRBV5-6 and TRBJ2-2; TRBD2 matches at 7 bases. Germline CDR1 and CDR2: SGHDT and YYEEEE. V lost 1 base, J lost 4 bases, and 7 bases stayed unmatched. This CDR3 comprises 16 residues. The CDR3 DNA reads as TGTGCCAGCAGCTTGTTCGGCTGGGGGGGCACCGGGGAGCTGTTTTTT. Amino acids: CASSLFGWGGTGELFF.

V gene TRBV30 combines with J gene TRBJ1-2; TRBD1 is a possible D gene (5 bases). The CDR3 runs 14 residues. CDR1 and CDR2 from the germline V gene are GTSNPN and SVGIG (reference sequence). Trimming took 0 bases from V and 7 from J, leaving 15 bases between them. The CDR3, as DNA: TGTGCCTGGAGTGTACTTTCTGGGGGGTCTGGCTACACCTTC. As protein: CAWSVLSGGSGYTF.

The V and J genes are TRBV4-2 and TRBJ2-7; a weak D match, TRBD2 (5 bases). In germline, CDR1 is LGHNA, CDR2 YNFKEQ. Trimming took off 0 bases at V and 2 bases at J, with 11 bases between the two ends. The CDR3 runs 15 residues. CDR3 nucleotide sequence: TGTGCCAGCAGCCAAGACGAGGGAACTGCCTACGAGCAGTACTTC. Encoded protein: CASSQDEGTAYEQYF.

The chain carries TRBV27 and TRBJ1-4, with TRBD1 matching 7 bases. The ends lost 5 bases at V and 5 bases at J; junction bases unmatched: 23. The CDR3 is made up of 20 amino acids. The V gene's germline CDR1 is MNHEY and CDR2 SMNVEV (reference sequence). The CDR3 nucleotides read TGTGCCAGCAGTAACCTACAGGGGCAGTATGGAAAAAGGTTAAATGAAAAACTGTTTTTT. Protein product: CASSNLQGQYGKRLNEKLFF.

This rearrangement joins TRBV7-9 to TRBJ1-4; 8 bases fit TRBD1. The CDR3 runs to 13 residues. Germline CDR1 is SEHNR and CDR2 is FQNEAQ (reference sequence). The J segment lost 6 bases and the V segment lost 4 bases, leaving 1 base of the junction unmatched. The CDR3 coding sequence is TGTGCCAGCAGCTGGACAGGGTATGAAAAACTGTTTTTT. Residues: CASSWTGYEKLFF.

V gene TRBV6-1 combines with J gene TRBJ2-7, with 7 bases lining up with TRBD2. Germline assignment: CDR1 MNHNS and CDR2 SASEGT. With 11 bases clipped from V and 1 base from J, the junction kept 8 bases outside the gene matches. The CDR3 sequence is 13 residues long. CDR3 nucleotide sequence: TGTGCCGGGGGGAGGGCAGCATCCTACGAGCAGTACTTC. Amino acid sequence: CAGGRAASYEQYF.

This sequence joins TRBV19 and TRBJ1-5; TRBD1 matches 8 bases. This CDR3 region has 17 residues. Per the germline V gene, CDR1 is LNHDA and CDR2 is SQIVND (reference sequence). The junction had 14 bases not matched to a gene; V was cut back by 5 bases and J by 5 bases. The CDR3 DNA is TGTGCCAGTAGTGTACAGGGGGGAGGCATCTCGGATCAGCCCCAGCATTTT. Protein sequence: CASSVQGGGISDQPQHF.

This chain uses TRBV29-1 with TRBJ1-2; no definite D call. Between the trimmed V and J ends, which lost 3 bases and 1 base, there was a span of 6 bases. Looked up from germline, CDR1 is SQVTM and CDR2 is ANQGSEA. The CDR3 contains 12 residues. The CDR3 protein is CSVEEDNYGYTF. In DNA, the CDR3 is TGCAGCGTTGAGGAGGATAACTATGGCTACACCTTC.

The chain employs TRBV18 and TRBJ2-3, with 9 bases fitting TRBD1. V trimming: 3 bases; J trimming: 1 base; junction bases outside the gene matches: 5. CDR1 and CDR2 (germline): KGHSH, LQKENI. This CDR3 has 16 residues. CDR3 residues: CASSPSRTGGTDTQYF. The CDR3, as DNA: TGTGCCAGCTCACCCAGTCGGACAGGGGGCACAGATACGCAGTATTTT. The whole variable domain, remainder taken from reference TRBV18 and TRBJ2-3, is NAGVMQNPRHLVRRRGQEARLRCSPMKGHSHVYWYRQLPEEGLKFMVYLQKENIIDESGMPKERFSAEFPKEGPSILRIQQVVRGDSAAYFCASSPSRTGGTDTQYFGPGTRLTVL.

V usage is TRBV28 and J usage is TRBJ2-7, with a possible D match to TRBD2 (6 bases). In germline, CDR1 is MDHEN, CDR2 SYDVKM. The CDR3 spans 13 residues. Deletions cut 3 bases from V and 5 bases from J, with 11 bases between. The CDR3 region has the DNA TGTGCCAGCAGTTTTGGGGGGAGCGACGAGCAGTACTTC. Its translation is CASSFGGSDEQYF.

CDR3 bases: TGTGCCATCAGTGAGCGCGGGACAGAAGGGACCGGGGAGCTGTTTTTT. Its translation is CAISERGTEGTGELFF. J is TRBJ2-2 and V is TRBV10-3; D perhaps matches TRBD1 (7 bases). Trimming took 2 bases from V and 5 from J, leaving 15 bases between them. Germline V lookup: CDR1 ENHRY, CDR2 SYGVKD. The CDR3 spans 16 residues.

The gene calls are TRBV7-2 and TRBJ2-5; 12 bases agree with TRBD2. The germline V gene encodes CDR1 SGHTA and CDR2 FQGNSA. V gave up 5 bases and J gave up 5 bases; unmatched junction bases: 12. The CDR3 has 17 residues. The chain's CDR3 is CASSAGRTSGVGETQYF. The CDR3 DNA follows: TGTGCCAGCAGCGCGGGACGGACTAGCGGGGTTGGTGAGACCCAGTACTTC.

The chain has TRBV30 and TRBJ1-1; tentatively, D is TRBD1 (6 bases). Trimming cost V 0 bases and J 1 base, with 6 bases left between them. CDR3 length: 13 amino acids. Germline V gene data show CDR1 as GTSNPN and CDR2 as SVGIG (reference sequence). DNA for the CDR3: TGTGCCTGGAGTGTACAGGGGAACACTGAAGCTTTCTTT. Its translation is CAWSVQGNTEAFF.

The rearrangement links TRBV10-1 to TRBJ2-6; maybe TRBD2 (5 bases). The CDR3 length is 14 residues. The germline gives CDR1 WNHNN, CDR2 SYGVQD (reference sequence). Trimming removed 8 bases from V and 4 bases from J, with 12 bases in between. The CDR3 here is CASSPGWGANVLTF. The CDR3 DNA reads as TGCGCCAGCTCACCGGGGTGGGGGGCCAACGTCCTGACTTTC.

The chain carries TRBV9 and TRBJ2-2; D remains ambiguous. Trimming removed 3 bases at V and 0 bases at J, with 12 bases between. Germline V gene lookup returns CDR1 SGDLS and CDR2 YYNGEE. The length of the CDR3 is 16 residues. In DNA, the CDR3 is TGTGCCAGCAGCGCTACTGCGTTCTCGAACACCGGGGAGCTGTTTTTT. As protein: CASSATAFSNTGELFF.

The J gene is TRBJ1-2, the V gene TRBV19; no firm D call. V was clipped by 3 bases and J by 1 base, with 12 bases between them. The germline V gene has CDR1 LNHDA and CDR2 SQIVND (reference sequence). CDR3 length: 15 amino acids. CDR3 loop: CASSINGPRNYGYTF. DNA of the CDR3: TGTGCCAGTAGTATTAATGGGCCCCGTAACTATGGCTACACCTTC.

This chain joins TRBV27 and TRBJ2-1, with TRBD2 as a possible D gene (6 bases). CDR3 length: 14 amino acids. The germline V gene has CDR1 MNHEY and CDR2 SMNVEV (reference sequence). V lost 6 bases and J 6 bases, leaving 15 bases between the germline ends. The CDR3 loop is CASRNPGLANEQFF. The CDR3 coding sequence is TGTGCCAGCAGGAACCCGGGACTTGCCAATGAGCAGTTCTTC.

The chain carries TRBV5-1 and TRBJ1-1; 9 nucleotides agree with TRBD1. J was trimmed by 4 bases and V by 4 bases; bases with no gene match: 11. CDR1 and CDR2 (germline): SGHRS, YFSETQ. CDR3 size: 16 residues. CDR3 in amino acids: CASSPRDRARSTEAFF. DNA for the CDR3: TGCGCCAGCAGCCCAAGGGACAGGGCGAGAAGCACTGAAGCTTTCTTT.

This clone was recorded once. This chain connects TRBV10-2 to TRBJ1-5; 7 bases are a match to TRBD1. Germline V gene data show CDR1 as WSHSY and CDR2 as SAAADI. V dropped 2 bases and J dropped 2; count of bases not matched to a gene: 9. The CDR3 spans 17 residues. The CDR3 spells CASSEDQGQVGNQPQHF. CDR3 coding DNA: TGCGCCAGCAGTGAGGATCAAGGACAGGTTGGCAATCAGCCCCAGCATTTT.

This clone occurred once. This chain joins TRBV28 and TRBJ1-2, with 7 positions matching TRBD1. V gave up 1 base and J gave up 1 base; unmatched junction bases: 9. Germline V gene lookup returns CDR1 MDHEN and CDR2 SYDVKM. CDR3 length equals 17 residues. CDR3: CASSLYSSGQSNYGYTF. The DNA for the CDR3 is TGTGCCAGCAGTTTATATTCTTCGGGACAGAGTAACTATGGCTACACCTTC.

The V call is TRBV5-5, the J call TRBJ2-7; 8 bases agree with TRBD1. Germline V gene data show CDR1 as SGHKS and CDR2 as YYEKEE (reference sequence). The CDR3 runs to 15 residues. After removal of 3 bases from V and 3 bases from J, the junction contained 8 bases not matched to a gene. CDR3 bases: TGTGCCAGCAGCTATGATGGACAGGGACACTACGAGCAGTACTTC. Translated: CASSYDGQGHYEQYF.

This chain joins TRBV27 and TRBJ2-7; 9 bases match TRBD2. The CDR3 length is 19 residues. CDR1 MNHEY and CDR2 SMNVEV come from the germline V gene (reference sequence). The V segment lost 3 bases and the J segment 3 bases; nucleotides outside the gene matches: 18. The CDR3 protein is CASSFRGVAGVPNDYEQYF. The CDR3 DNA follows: TGTGCCAGCAGTTTCCGCGGGGTAGCGGGAGTTCCCAACGACTACGAGCAGTACTTC.

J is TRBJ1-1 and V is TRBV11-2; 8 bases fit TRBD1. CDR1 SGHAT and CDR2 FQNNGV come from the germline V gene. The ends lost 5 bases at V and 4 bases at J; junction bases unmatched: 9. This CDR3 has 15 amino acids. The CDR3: CASSPGRGRVTEAFF. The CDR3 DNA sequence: TGTGCCAGCAGCCCCGGCAGGGGGCGGGTCACTGAAGCTTTCTTT.

The CDR3 DNA reads TGTGCCAGCAGCTTCGAACAGGTCGCCGATGAAAAACTGTTTTTT. Translated, it gives CASSFEQVADEKLFF. The V gene is TRBV19, the J gene TRBJ1-4; a weak D match, TRBD1 (5 bases). The CDR3 is made up of 15 amino acids. The V end lost 9 bases, the J end lost 6 bases, and 20 bases lay between the germline ends. Germline V CDR1 and CDR2: LNHDA, SQIVND (reference sequence).

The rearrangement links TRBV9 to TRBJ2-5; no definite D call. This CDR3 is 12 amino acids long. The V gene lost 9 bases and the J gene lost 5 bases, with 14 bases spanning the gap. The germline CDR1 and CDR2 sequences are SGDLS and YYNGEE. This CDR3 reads CATPAASETQYF. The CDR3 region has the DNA TGTGCCACCCCGGCGGCGTCGGAGACCCAGTACTTC. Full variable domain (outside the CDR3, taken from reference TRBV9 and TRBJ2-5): DSGVTQTPKHLITATGQRVTLRCSPRSGDLSVYWYQQSLDQGLQFLIQYYNGEERAKGNILERFSAQQFPDLHSELNLSSLELGDSALYFCATPAASETQYFGPGTRLLVL.